Listed below are T cell receptor beta chains from one sample, sequenced in a study of T cell repertoires in cytomegalovirus infection. TCRdb processed the reads anew with MiXCR; each CDR3 protein has one entry. The data contain about 180,000 distinct CDR3 sequences, around 14% of them singletons. Sequenced material: PBMCs. These receptors all stem from a human donor in good health (CMV status not recorded). Some clones in this sample may be carry-over from other donors' samples. CDR3s leave out the opening cysteine and the closing phenylalanine or tryptophan. Only some rows state a clone size, as once, few, many or a class for expanded clones.

v_call,clone_size,j_call,cdr3_aa
TRBV5-6,.,TRBJ2-1,ASSLAAQGVHNEQF
TRBV11-2,.,TRBJ2-7,ASSLDPRLAPYEQY
TRBV28,.,TRBJ2-1,ASSPPPAGNEQF
TRBV15,few,TRBJ2-5,ATSIIAGETQY
TRBV7-2,many,TRBJ1-5,ASSLRARGGGQPQH
TRBV20-1,many,TRBJ2-5,SARRRGGETQY
TRBV25-1,many,TRBJ1-5,ASSHLNQPQH
TRBV5-1,.,TRBJ1-1,ASSQGTENTEAF
TRBV7-2,many,TRBJ2-3,ASSLLGDTQY
TRBV7-3,.,TRBJ2-3,ASSPTGGADTQY
TRBV29-1,few,TRBJ1-4,SVGGTSPGEKLF
TRBV5-6,.,TRBJ1-2,ASGQNQNYGYT
TRBV6-2/TRBV6-3,.,TRBJ2-1,ASSPREREQF
TRBV6-5,.,TRBJ2-5,ASSYPTREGGRLNQY
TRBV7-3,many,TRBJ2-1,ASSLRASGGRAYNEQF
TRBV10-3,many,TRBJ2-3,AISEQTAFTDTQY
TRBV7-9,.,TRBJ2-6,AGSARLGGSLSGANVLT
TRBV6-6,.,TRBJ1-1,ASSYSTDFTGPEAF
TRBV5-1,many,TRBJ1-5,ASSLDLGQPQH
TRBV7-4,.,TRBJ2-2,ASSLEDTYTGELF
TRBV29-1,.,TRBJ1-3,SVWGGNSGNTIY
TRBV28,.,TRBJ2-7,ASSSDRGQSYEQY
TRBV29-1,few,TRBJ2-1,SVEGAGFSYNEQF
TRBV6-1,many,TRBJ2-1,ASSEEGASGDDNEQF
TRBV20-1,many,TRBJ2-1,SALLAGPGNEQF
TRBV20-1,many,TRBJ2-7,SARDHGGESPY
TRBV7-2,.,TRBJ2-2,ASSIRRVNTGELF
TRBV7-9,.,TRBJ1-1,ASSPSDSPNTEAF
TRBV3-1,.,TRBJ2-1,ASSQGLLSYNEQF
TRBV7-9,few,TRBJ1-1,ASSFPGWSTEAF
TRBV6-2/TRBV6-3,.,TRBJ1-1,ASSYSGTVPEAF
TRBV29-1,few,TRBJ1-2,SVRDREVHGYT
TRBV6-2/TRBV6-3,many,TRBJ1-1,ASSYPGTGSGLMNTEAF
TRBV6-5,few,TRBJ2-7,ASQRGLPYEQY
TRBV29-1,.,TRBJ2-2,SATGGTGELF
TRBV7-1,.,TRBJ2-7,ASSSQKTRQGAYEQY
TRBV7-9,.,TRBJ1-4,ASSRLGTTNEKLF
TRBV29-1,few,TRBJ1-2,SVNGRGGNYGYT
TRBV2,.,TRBJ2-7,ASSPAGVNEQY
TRBV6-5,many,TRBJ2-7,ASSYGKAGSYEQY
TRBV7-2,many,TRBJ2-1,ASSLWLAGGNEQF
TRBV28,few,TRBJ2-7,ASRNSGVYEQY
TRBV29-1,few,TRBJ2-2,SVRTGVLTGELF
TRBV6-6,.,TRBJ1-2,ASSAQGDYGYT
TRBV6-1,many,TRBJ2-1,ASRPGRGSYNEQF
TRBV7-6,.,TRBJ1-3,ASSPQGEYGNTIY
TRBV7-8,.,TRBJ1-1,ASSQQVGAF
TRBV14,many,TRBJ1-2,ASSEERQGVYGYT
TRBV12-3/TRBV12-4,many,TRBJ2-7,ASGSVTYEQY
TRBV2,few,TRBJ1-3,ASSATSGNTIY
TRBV19,.,TRBJ2-7,ASNSGPGEQY
TRBV5-1,many,TRBJ2-7,ASRTRPGGEQY